The 9 T cell receptor beta chains presented below share a single source sample, sequenced in a study of metastatic and nonmetastatic thyroid tumors. None of the patients had undergone any treatment ahead of thyroid surgery. TCRdb reprocessed the PCR reads via MiXCR. The sample lists about 35,000 clones, 25% to 30% occurring once. Material: blood. The receptors were gathered from a female donor with papillary thyroid cancer or a benign thyroid nodule (not recorded which). Some clones in this sample may be carry-over from other donors' samples.

The sample holds many counts of this clone. The rearrangement links TRBV11-1 to TRBJ2-5; D is undetermined. The length of the CDR3 is 13 residues. Looked up from germline, CDR1 is SGHAT and CDR2 is FQDESV (reference sequence). The ends were cut back, 1 base at V and 3 bases at J, with 6 bases in the middle. The CDR3: CASSLGREETQYF. For the CDR3, the DNA is TGTGCCAGCAGCTTAGGACGGGAAGAGACCCAGTACTTC.

At least ten counts were recorded for this clone. The V gene is TRBV20-1, the J gene TRBJ2-3; 8 positions agree with TRBD1. The CDR3 totals 15 residues. Germline V lookup: CDR1 DFQATT, CDR2 SNEGSKA (reference sequence). With V trimmed by 6 bases and J by 1 base, 9 bases remained unmatched. In nucleotides, the CDR3 is TGCAGTGCCTTCCCCCCGGACAGGGGCACAGATACGCAGTATTTT. Amino acid sequence: CSAFPPDRGTDTQYF.

This clone rates as medium-sized. CDR3 sequence: CASRIGTGIHPLHF. CDR3 nucleotides: TGTGCCAGCAGAATTGGGACGGGAATTCACCCCCTCCACTTT. The J gene is TRBJ1-6, the V gene TRBV6-1; D is possibly TRBD1 (5 bases). Per the germline V gene, CDR1 is MNHNS and CDR2 is SASEGT. V lost 6 bases and J 13 bases, leaving 19 bases between the germline ends. The CDR3 has 14 residues.

The count of this clone is one. The junction departs from the called germline gene at one end, perhaps through a read error. The chain recombines TRBV14 with TRBJ2-3, with D perhaps matching TRBD2 (5 bases). This CDR3 spans 17 amino acids. Looked up from germline, CDR1 is SGHDN and CDR2 is FVKESK. CDR3 loop: CASNQDSAAISIDTQYF. The CDR3 nucleotides read TGTGCCAGCAACCAAGATTCAGCGGCTATAAGCATAGATACGCAGTATTTT.

About this clone: Relative to the germline gene, one junction end is altered; a read error may explain this. The chain carries TRBV6-2 or TRBV6-3 and TRBJ1-1; a possible D gene is TRBD1 (6 bases). Germline CDR1 and CDR2: MNHEY and SVGEGT. This CDR3 is built from 12 residues. The CDR3 protein is CACSYSRGQAFF. CDR3 coding DNA: TGTGCCTGCAGTTACTCGCGGGGGCAAGCTTTCTTT.

Details on this clone: A read error may produce the germline difference seen at one junction end. This chain links TRBV14 with TRBJ1-4; D might be TRBD1 (6 bases). This CDR3 comprises 18 residues. Germline V gives CDR1 SGHDN, CDR2 FVKESK. The CDR3 DNA reads TGTGACAGCAGCCAAGATCCGGGACATGGACGGGGTCTTGAAAAACTGTTTTTT. The encoded protein is CDSSQDPGHGRGLEKLFF.

This clone was seen at least ten times. This chain joins TRBV29-1 and TRBJ1-1; 11 nucleotides match TRBD1. Germline trimming cut 7 bases from V and 5 bases from J; bases unmatched to any gene: 12. The germline V gene has CDR1 SQVTM and CDR2 ANQGSEA. The CDR3 has 15 amino acids. The CDR3 DNA sequence: TGCAGCGGCTCCGGGACAGGGGGTTGGTGGACTGAAGCTTTCTTT. Protein: CSGSGTGGWWTEAFF.

CDR3: CSSPSGRASDTQYF. The CDR3 DNA follows: TGCAGTTCTCCCAGCGGTAGGGCGTCAGATACGCAGTATTTT. The chain recombines TRBV20-1 with TRBJ2-3; possibly TRBD2 for D (5 bases). CDR1 and CDR2 (germline): DFQATT, SNEGSKA (reference sequence). The CDR3 length is 14 residues. V lost 8 bases to trimming and J lost 4 bases, with 19 bases between them.

This clone was seen ten or more times. A junction end diverges from the germline sequence, so it may reflect a read error. The chain combines TRBV5-4 with TRBJ2-1, with TRBD2 as a possible D gene (5 bases). CDR3 length equals 13 residues. The germline gives CDR1 SGHNT, CDR2 YYREEE (reference sequence). The CDR3 sequence is CASSPPRDREQFF. CDR3 DNA: TGCGCCAGCAGCCCTCCCCGGGATCGGGAGCAGTTCTTC.